One and the same sample provided the 19 T cell receptor beta chains below, sequenced in a study of blood T cell repertoires in COVID-19. The table came from immunoSEQ multiplex PCR; TCRdb's copy has only in-frame clones and leaves some out. The sample records about 84,000 clones, 83% being singletons. The source material was peripheral blood. The receptors stem from a man aged 80 or over with active or convalescent COVID-19.

V usage is TRBV18 and J usage is TRBJ2-1; no clear D gene. Germline CDR1 reads KGHSH; CDR2 reads LQKENI. Trimming took off 3 bases at V and 4 bases at J, with 7 bases between the two ends. CDR3 length equals 13 residues. CDR3 in DNA: TGTGCCAGCTCACCGAACACGTACAATGAGCAGTTCTTC. Encoded protein: CASSPNTYNEQFF.

This sequence joins TRBV18 and TRBJ2-5; a weak D match, TRBD2 (5 bases). From germline, CDR1 is KGHSH and CDR2 LQKENI. The CDR3 sequence is 13 residues long. The V end lost 3 bases, the J end lost 5 bases, and 10 bases lay between the germline ends. The CDR3, as DNA: TGTGCCAGCTCACCGTCCGGGGTGGAGACCCAGTACTTC. This gives the protein CASSPSGVETQYF.

The chain has TRBV18 and TRBJ1-1; maybe TRBD1 (6 bases). CDR1 is KGHSH and CDR2 is LQKENI in the germline V gene. V lost 6 bases, J lost 1 base, and 9 bases lay in between. The CDR3 loop spans 13 amino acids. CDR3 sequence (DNA): TGTGCCAGCTCGCAGGGACAGAACACTGAAGCTTTCTTT. It yields the protein CASSQGQNTEAFF.

J is TRBJ1-3 and V is TRBV6-2 or TRBV6-3; D might be TRBD1 (6 bases). V shed 6 bases and J shed 3 bases, with 18 bases lying between them. The CDR3 length is 16 residues. Germline lookup yields CDR1 MNHEY and CDR2 SVGEGT. For the CDR3, the DNA is TGTGCCAGCAGCCCTACAGGGATTTTATATGGAAACACCATATATTTT. Encoded protein: CASSPTGILYGNTIYF.

The chain couples TRBV9 to TRBJ2-3; TRBD2 matches 10 bases. V gave up 2 bases and J gave up 5 bases; unmatched junction bases: 2. The CDR3 is 14 residues long. The V gene's germline CDR1 is SGDLS and CDR2 YYNGEE. The CDR3 region has the DNA TGTGCCAGCAGCGTTAGCGGGGGGTTAGATACGCAGTATTTT. Translating gives CASSVSGGLDTQYF.

This chain connects TRBV2 to TRBJ2-1; the D is unclear. This CDR3 spans 12 amino acids. CDR1 is SNHLY, CDR2 FYNNEI, per germline. Trimming shortened V by 6 bases and J by 9 bases, and 12 bases separated the two germline ends. The CDR3 sequence is CASSTSRGEQFF. The DNA of the CDR3 is TGTGCCAGCAGCACCTCGCGCGGTGAGCAGTTCTTC.

The CDR3 loop is CASSGPGTKEQFF. For the CDR3, the DNA is TGTGCCAGCAGCGGCCCCGGGACAAAGGAGCAGTTCTTC. V is TRBV9 and J is TRBJ2-1; possibly TRBD1 for D (6 bases). CDR1 SGDLS and CDR2 YYNGEE come from the germline V gene. The CDR3 is made up of 13 amino acids. Deletions cut 3 bases from V and 10 bases from J, with 14 bases between.

This clone occurred once. The chain recombines TRBV15 with TRBJ2-7, with TRBD1 matching over 8 bases. Germline V gene sequence: CDR1 LNHNV, CDR2 YYDKDF (reference sequence). CDR3 length equals 14 residues. V lost 1 base, J lost 4 bases, and 3 bases stayed unmatched. The CDR3 DNA reads TGTGCCACCAGCAGAGGTGGGACAGGATACGAGCAGTACTTC. Translating it yields CATSRGGTGYEQYF.

This chain joins TRBV6-5 and TRBJ2-1; TRBD1 agrees at 8 bases. Per the germline V gene, CDR1 is MNHEY and CDR2 is SVGAGI. V lost 5 bases and J lost 7; bases outside the gene matches: 10. The CDR3 runs to 15 residues. CDR3 coding DNA: TGTGCCAGCAGTCTGGGGGCAGGGGGCTATAATGAGCAGTTCTTC. This sequence encodes CASSLGAGGYNEQFF.

The V and J genes are TRBV7-9 and TRBJ1-4; 8 bases map to TRBD1. Germline V lookup: CDR1 SEHNR, CDR2 FQNEAQ (reference sequence). The CDR3 runs 16 residues. Trimming removed 3 bases from V and 6 bases from J; junction bases left unmatched: 9. This CDR3 reads CASSFRPDRVDEKLFF. The CDR3 DNA is TGTGCCAGCAGCTTCCGACCGGACAGGGTAGATGAAAAACTGTTTTTT.

With respect to this clone: A read error may produce the germline difference seen at one junction end. V gene TRBV7-2 combines with J gene TRBJ2-7; 8 bases match TRBD1. The germline V gene encodes CDR1 SGHTA and CDR2 FQGNSA. The CDR3 is 13 residues long. The CDR3 DNA reads as TGTGCCAGCAGCTTAGCGGGACAGGCCGGGTTTAACTTC. The encoded protein is CASSLAGQAGFNF.

V is TRBV5-4 and J is TRBJ1-1; D is unclear. The V end was cut by 2 bases, the J end by 3 bases, with 11 bases between. CDR3 length: 14 amino acids. Germline V gene lookup returns CDR1 SGHNT and CDR2 YYREEE (reference sequence). The CDR3, as DNA: TGTGCCAGCAGCTTTCCGTTTGCGGACACTGAAGCTTTCTTT. Translated, it gives CASSFPFADTEAFF. The full variable domain, completed using reference TRBV5-4 and TRBJ1-1, is ETGVTQSPTHLIKTRGQQVTLRCSSQSGHNTVSWYQQALGQGPQFIFQYYREEENGRGNFPPRFSGLQFPNYSSELNVNALELDDSALYLCASSFPFADTEAFFGQGTRLTVV.

The genes are TRBV19 and TRBJ1-2; the match to TRBD1 covers 7 bases. V shed 3 bases and J 2 bases; nucleotides not matched to a gene: 3. From germline, CDR1 is LNHDA and CDR2 SQIVND (reference sequence). The CDR3 contains 14 residues. The CDR3 DNA sequence: TGTGCCAGTAGTATTGAGGGGGCCAACTATGGCTACACCTTC. Protein product: CASSIEGANYGYTF.

This chain joins TRBV2 and TRBJ1-2, with D maybe TRBD1 (6 bases). Germline assignment: CDR1 SNHLY and CDR2 FYNNEI. The V gene lost 6 bases and the J gene lost 0 bases, with 11 bases spanning the gap. This CDR3 has 14 residues. CDR3 nucleotide sequence: TGTGCCAGCAGCCCTAGGACAGCTAACTATGGCTACACCTTC. Its translation: CASSPRTANYGYTF. The full variable domain, with the rest looked up from reference TRBV2 and TRBJ1-2, is EPEVTQTPSHQVTQMGQEVILRCVPISNHLYFYWYRQILGQKVEFLVSFYNNEISEKSEIFDDQFSVERPDGSNFTLKIRSTKLEDSAMYFCASSPRTANYGYTFGSGTRLTVV.

The V gene is TRBV19, the J gene TRBJ2-3; a weak D match, TRBD2 (6 bases). CDR3 length: 15 amino acids. The V and J ends lost 10 bases and 0 bases respectively, with 17 bases between them. Germline lookup yields CDR1 LNHDA and CDR2 SQIVND (reference sequence). The CDR3 nucleotides read TGTGCCATCTCTCGGGACTTCGCTAGCACAGATACGCAGTATTTT. This encodes CAISRDFASTDTQYF.

V is TRBV15 and J is TRBJ2-1; D might be TRBD2 (7 bases). V lost 7 bases, J lost 9 bases, and 19 bases lay in between. Germline CDR1 reads LNHNV; CDR2 reads YYDKDF (reference sequence). This CDR3 spans 14 amino acids. CDR3 sequence (DNA): TGTGCCACCAAGCGGGACTACACGACAGGTGAGCAGTTCTTC. Its protein is CATKRDYTTGEQFF. The whole variable domain, remainder taken from reference TRBV15 and TRBJ2-1, is DAMVIQNPRYQVTQFGKPVTLSCSQTLNHNVMYWYQQKSSQAPKLLFHYYDKDFNNEADTPDNFQSRRPNTSFCFLDIRSPGLGDTAMYLCATKRDYTTGEQFFGPGTRLTVL.

About this clone itself: Other DNA sequences from this sample encode an identical CDR3 as well. The chain combines TRBV3-1 (or the pseudogene TRBV3-2) with TRBJ1-1, with D tentatively TRBD1 (5 bases). The ends were cut back, 3 bases at V and 11 bases at J, with 13 bases in the middle. Germline-derived CDR1 and CDR2 are LGHDT and YNNKEL (reference sequence). The CDR3 covers 12 residues. The chain's CDR3 is CASSQRGLGAFF. CDR3 sequence (DNA): TGTGCCAGCAGCCAGAGGGGACTGGGGGCTTTCTTT.

The gene calls are TRBV7-2 and TRBJ2-1, with 10 bases fitting TRBD2. Germline V gene lookup returns CDR1 SGHTA and CDR2 FQGNSA. With V trimmed by 0 bases and J by 2 bases, 1 base remained unmatched. The CDR3 runs 16 residues. The DNA of the CDR3 is TGTGCCAGCAGCTTAGCAGCGGGAGGGGCCTACAATGAGCAGTTCTTC. Translated: CASSLAAGGAYNEQFF.

The chain joins TRBV18 to TRBJ1-1, with D possibly matching TRBD1 (5 bases). The CDR3 has 14 residues. V was shortened by 5 bases and J by 1 base, with 11 bases between the two germline ends. Germline CDR1 reads KGHSH; CDR2 reads LQKENI. The CDR3 sequence: CASSSVRENTEAFF. In nucleotides, the CDR3 is TGTGCCAGCTCATCGGTCAGGGAGAACACTGAAGCTTTCTTT.